This T cell receptor (beta chain) was profiled in a study of cytomegalovirus exposure and HLA in healthy donors. Study-wide findings and caveats: Subsequent analysis of the roughly 120 validation repertoires found a tendency for first-cohort TCR clusters to co-occur.

A remark on this clone: Its antigen is undetermined.

Using immunoSEQ multiplex PCR, the repertoire was profiled, and TCRdb retains in-frame clones only, with some absent. The sample yields some 310,000 clones, roughly 87% seen once. The donors formed part of the roughly 110-subject validation cohort, distinct from the roughly 700-subject first cohort. Trimming stripped 2 bases from V and 0 bases from J, with 18 bases between. CDR1 is SGHRS and CDR2 is YFSETQ in the germline V gene. The CDR3 sequence is 19 residues long. The TCR originated in a man aged 25-45 years in good health and CMV-seronegative. The sequencing sample was made of PBMCs. The rearrangement uses TRBV5-1 and TRBJ2-6, with D unclear. CDR3 amino acids: CASSFRPGSINSGANVLTF. DNA of the CDR3: TGCGCCAGCAGCTTCCGTCCAGGCTCTATAAACTCTGGGGCCAACGTCCTGACTTTC.